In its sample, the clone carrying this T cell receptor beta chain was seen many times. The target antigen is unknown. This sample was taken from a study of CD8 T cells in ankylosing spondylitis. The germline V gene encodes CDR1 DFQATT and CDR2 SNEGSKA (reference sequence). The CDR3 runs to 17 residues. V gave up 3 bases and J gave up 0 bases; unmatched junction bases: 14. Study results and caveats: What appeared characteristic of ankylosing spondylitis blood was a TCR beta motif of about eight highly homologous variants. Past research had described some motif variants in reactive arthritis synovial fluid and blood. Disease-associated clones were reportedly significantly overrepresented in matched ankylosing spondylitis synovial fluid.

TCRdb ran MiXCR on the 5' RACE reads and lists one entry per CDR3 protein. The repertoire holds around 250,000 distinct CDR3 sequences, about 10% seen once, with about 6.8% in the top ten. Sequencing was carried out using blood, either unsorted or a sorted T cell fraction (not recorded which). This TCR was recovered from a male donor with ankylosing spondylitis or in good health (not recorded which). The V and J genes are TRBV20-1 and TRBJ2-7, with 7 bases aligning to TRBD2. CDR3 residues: CSASSDSPSGISYEQYF. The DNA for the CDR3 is TGCAGTGCTAGTTCGGACTCACCCAGCGGGATCTCCTACGAGCAGTACTTC.